The 2 T cell receptor beta chains below were found in one sample sequenced in a study of blood T cell repertoires in COVID-19. Measured with immunoSEQ multiplex PCR; TCRdb has only the in-frame clones, and not every one. The sample shows tens of thousands of clones, about four fifths of them seen only once. Sequenced material: peripheral blood. Receptors originate from a man aged 65 to 79 with acute or convalescent COVID-19.

V usage is TRBV6-6 and J usage is TRBJ2-1; tentatively, D is TRBD1 (6 bases). The CDR3 extends over 15 amino acids. The ends were cut back, 3 bases at V and 0 bases at J, with 9 bases in the middle. The germline V gene has CDR1 MNHNY and CDR2 SVGAGI (reference sequence). The CDR3 loop is CASSYEGVSYNEQFF. CDR3 nucleotides: TGTGCCAGCAGTTATGAGGGGGTCTCCTACAATGAGCAGTTCTTC.

This clone was seen a handful of times. The chain employs TRBV19 and TRBJ2-7, with TRBD1 matching over 7 bases. CDR1 is LNHDA and CDR2 is SQIVND in the germline V gene (reference sequence). V was clipped by 4 bases and J by 3 bases; unmatched bases: 15. CDR3 length: 17 residues. CDR3 nucleotides: TGTGCCAGTAGTACACACCATATACAGGGGCCCGACTACGAGCAGTACTTC. This encodes CASSTHHIQGPDYEQYF. The complete variable domain, with remaining parts taken from reference TRBV19 and TRBJ2-7, reads DGGITQSPKYLFRKEGQNVTLSCEQNLNHDAMYWYRQDPGQGLRLIYYSQIVNDFQKGDIAEGYSVSREKKESFPLTVTSAQKNPTAFYLCASSTHHIQGPDYEQYFGPGTRLTVT.